Given below is one T cell receptor (beta chain) in context. The data originate from a study of cytomegalovirus exposure and HLA in healthy donors. This CDR3 has 15 amino acids. The V gene's germline CDR1 is MDHEN and CDR2 SYDVKM. V lost 6 bases to trimming and J lost 1 base; unmatched junction nucleotides: 8. The PCR had 60 Vbeta and 13 Jbeta primers. Per the original data handling: Tens of millions of unique TCR beta chains, 9.5 million to 11 million of them shared, were counted by a later analysis. Method: immunoSEQ multiplex PCR; TCRdb's copy keeps in-frame clones and lacks some. V, J and clone size are taken as reported in that table, and D and trimming were inferred from the DNA itself. The sample shows 150,000 to 200,000 clones, approximately 76% of them seen only once.

The chain uses TRBV28 and TRBJ2-7; 8 bases are a match to TRBD2. This TCR was recovered from a woman aged 18-29 years in good health and CMV-seropositive. What was sequenced was PBMCs. DNA of the CDR3: TGTGCCAGCAGCTCCGGGGGGGCAGGGTCCTACGAGCAGTACTTC. Its translation: CASSSGGAGSYEQYF.